This TCR beta chain emerged from a study of cytomegalovirus exposure and HLA in healthy donors. Primers for the PCR totalled 60 Vbeta and 13 Jbeta. Data came from immunoSEQ multiplex PCR; TCRdb stores just in-frame clones and leaves some out. The table includes 200,000 to 250,000 clones, roughly 91% detected once. Trimming removed 4 bases at V and 5 bases at J, with 23 bases between. This CDR3 is 17 amino acids long. Germline CDR1 and CDR2: MGHRA and YSYEKL. The source is a woman aged 18-29 years in good health and CMV-seronegative. Sequencing used PBMCs. This chain links TRBV4-1 with TRBJ2-5; D gene uncertain. In nucleotides, the CDR3 is TGCGCCAGCAGCCGCCCCGAGGAGTTCGGTAGAGAGGAGACCCAGTACTTC. This translates into CASSRPEEFGREETQYF.